This T cell receptor beta chain was captured in a study of CXCR3-negative and CXCR3-positive naive CD8 T cells. Study-wide results and caveats: Greater hydrophobicity was found in TRB CDR3s of CXCR3-positive naive cells than of CXCR3-negative naive cells.

The CDR3 extends over 15 amino acids. Germline CDR1 is SGHAT and CDR2 is FQNNGV. 5' RACE with UMI labels generated the TRB cDNA libraries. With the 5' RACE reads reprocessed, TCRdb shows one record per CDR3 protein and no DNA. The sample data list 150,000 or so distinct CDR3 sequences. CD45RO-CCR7+CD27+CD95- expression identified naive CD8+ T cells. As concerns this clonotype: No antigen is known for it.

This chain links TRBV11-2 with TRBJ2-7. This TCR was recovered from a human donor in good health. Some clones in this sample may be carry-over from other donors' samples. The specimen was naive CXCR3+ CD8+ T cells from blood. Indicated subset: CD45RO-CCR7+CD27+CD95- naive CD8+ T cells expressing CXCR3 (TNR3+). The CDR3 is CASSANEGGFYEQYF.